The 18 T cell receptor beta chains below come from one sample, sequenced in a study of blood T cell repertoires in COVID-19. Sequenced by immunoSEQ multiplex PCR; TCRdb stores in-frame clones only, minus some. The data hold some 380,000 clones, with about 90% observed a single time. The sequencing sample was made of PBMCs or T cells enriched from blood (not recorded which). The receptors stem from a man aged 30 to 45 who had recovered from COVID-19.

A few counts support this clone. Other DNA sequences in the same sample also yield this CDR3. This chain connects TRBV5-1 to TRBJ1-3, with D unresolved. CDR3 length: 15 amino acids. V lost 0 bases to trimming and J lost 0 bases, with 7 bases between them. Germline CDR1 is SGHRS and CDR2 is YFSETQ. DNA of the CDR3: TGCGCCAGCAGCTTGGCCGCGAGCTCTGGAAACACCATATATTTT. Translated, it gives CASSLAASSGNTIYF.

This CDR3 is CASSRTSGGSGTGELFF. In DNA form, the CDR3 reads TGTGCCAGCAGTCGGACTAGCGGGGGGTCGGGCACCGGGGAGCTGTTTTTT. This rearrangement joins TRBV6-6 to TRBJ2-2; 14 nucleotides line up with TRBD2. The V and J ends lost 5 bases and 4 bases, in that order; junction bases with no gene match: 6. The CDR3 is 17 residues long. Germline loops: CDR1 MNHNY, CDR2 SVGAGI (reference sequence).

The DNA for the CDR3 is TGCGCCAGCAGCCAGACAACCTCCGGGACAGGTTCCGTCACCGGGGAGCTGTTTTTT. Its protein product is CASSQTTSGTGSVTGELFF. The rearrangement uses TRBV5-1 and TRBJ2-2, with 8 bases lining up with TRBD1. Unmatched junction bases numbered 18, after V lost 4 bases and J lost 4 bases. The CDR3 has 19 amino acids. Germline V CDR1 and CDR2: SGHRS, YFSETQ.

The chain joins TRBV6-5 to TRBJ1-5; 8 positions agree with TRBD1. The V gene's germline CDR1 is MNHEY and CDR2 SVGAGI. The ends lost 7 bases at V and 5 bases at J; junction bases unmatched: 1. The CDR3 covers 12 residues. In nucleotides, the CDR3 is TGTGCCAGCAAGACAGGGGATCAGCCCCAGCATTTT. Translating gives CASKTGDQPQHF.

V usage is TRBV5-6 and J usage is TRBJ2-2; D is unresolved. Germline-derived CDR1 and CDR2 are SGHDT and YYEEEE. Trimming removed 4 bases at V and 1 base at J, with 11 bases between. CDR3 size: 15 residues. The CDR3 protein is CASSAPGENTGELFF. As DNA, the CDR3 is TGTGCCAGCAGCGCGCCAGGCGAGAACACCGGGGAGCTGTTTTTT.

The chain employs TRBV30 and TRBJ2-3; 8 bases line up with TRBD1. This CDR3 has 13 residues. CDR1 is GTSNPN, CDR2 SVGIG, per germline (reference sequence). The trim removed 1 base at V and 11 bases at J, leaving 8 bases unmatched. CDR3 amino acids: CAWSGQTGVKQYF. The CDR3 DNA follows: TGTGCCTGGAGTGGCCAGACAGGGGTTAAGCAGTATTTT.

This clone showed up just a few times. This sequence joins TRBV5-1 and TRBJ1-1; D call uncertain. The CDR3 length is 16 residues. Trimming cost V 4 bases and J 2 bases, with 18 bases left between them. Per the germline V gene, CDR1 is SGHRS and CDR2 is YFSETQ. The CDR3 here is CASSTQLTRPNTEAFF. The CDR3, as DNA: TGCGCCAGCAGCACCCAACTCACTAGACCTAACACTGAAGCTTTCTTT. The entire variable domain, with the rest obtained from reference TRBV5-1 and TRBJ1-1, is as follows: KAGVTQTPRYLIKTRGQQVTLSCSPISGHRSVSWYQQTPGQGLQFLFEYFSETQRNKGNFPGRFSGRQFSNSRSEMNVSTLELGDSALYLCASSTQLTRPNTEAFFGQGTRLTVV.

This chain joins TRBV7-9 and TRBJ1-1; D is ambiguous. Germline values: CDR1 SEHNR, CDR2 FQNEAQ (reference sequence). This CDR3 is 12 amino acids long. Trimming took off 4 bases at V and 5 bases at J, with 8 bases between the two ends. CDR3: CASSSPGTEAFF. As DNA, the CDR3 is TGTGCCAGCAGCTCCCCGGGAACTGAAGCTTTCTTT.

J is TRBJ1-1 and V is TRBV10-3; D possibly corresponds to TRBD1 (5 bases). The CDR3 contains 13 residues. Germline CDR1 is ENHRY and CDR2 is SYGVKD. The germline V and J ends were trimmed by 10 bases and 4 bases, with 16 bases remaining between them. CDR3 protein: CATGGGVSTEAFF. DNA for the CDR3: TGTGCCACCGGGGGTGGGGTAAGCACTGAAGCTTTCTTT.

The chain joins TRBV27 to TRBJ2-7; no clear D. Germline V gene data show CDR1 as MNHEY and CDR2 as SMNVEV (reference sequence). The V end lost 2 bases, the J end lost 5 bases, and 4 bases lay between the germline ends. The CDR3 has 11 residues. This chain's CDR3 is CASSLGNEQYF. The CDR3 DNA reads TGTGCCAGCAGTTTAGGCAACGAGCAGTACTTC.

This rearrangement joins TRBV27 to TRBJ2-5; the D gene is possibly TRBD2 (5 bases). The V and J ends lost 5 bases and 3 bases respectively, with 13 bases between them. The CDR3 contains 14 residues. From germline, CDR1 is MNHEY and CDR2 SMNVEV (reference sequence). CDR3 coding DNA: TGTGCCAGCAGTGAGGGTTGGCCAAAAGAGACCCAGTACTTC. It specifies CASSEGWPKETQYF.

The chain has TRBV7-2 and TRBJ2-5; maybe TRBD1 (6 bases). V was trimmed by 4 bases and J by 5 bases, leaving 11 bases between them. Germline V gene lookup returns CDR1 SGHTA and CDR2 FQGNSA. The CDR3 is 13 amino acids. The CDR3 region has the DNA TGTGCCAGCAGCTCTACAGGGACCGAGACCCAGTACTTC. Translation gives CASSSTGTETQYF.

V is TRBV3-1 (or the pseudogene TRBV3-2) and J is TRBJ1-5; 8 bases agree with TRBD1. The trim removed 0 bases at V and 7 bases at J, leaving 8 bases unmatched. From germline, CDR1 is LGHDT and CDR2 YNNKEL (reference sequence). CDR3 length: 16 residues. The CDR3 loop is CASSQDRTGPKQPQHF. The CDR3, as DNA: TGTGCCAGCAGCCAAGACAGGACAGGGCCAAAACAGCCCCAGCATTTT.

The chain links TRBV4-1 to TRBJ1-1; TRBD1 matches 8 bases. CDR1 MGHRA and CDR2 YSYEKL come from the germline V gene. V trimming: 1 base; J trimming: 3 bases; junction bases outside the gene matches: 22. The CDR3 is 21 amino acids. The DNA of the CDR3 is TGCGCCAGCAGCCAAGTGCGCCGGGTGGACAGGGCTACGGTGATCGACACTGAAGCTTTCTTT. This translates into CASSQVRRVDRATVIDTEAFF.

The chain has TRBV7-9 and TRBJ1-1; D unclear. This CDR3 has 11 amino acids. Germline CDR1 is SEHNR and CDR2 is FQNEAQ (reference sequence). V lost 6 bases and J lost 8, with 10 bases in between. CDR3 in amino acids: CASSLNEEAFF. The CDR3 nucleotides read TGTGCCAGCAGTCTTAACGAGGAAGCTTTCTTT. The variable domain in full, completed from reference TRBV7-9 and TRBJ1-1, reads DTGVSQNPRHKITKRGQNVTFRCDPISEHNRLYWYRQTLGQGPEFLTYFQNEAQLEKSRLLSDRFSAERPKGSFSTLEIQRTEQGDSAMYLCASSLNEEAFFGQGTRLTVV.

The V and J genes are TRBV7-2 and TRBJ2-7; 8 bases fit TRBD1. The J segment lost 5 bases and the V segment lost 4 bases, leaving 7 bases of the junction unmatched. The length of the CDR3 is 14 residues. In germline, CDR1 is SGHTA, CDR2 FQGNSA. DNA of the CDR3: TGTGCCAGCAGCTACGGGACAGGCCCCGACGAGCAGTACTTC. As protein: CASSYGTGPDEQYF.

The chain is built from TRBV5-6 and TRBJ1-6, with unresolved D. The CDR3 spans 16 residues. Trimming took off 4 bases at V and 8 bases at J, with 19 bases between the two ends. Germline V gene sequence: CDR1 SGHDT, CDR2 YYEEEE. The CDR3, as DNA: TGTGCCAGCAGCGAGGGTCTTTCACTAAGCGATTCACCCCTCCACTTT. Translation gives CASSEGLSLSDSPLHF.

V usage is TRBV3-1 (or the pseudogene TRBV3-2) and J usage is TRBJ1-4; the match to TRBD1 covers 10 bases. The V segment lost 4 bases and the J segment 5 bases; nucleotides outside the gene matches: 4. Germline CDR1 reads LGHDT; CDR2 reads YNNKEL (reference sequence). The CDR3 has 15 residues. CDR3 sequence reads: CASSLTGGGNEKLFF. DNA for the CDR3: TGTGCCAGCAGCCTGACAGGGGGCGGAAATGAAAAACTGTTTTTT.